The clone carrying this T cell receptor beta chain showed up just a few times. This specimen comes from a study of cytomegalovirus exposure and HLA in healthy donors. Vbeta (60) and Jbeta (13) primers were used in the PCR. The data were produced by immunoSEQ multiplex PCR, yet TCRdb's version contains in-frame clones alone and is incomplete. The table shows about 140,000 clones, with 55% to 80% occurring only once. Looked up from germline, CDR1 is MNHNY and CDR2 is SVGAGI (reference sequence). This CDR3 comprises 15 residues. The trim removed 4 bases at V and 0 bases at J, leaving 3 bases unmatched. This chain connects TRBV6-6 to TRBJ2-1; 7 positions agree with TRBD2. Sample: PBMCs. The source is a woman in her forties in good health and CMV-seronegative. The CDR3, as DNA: TGTGCCAGCAGTTTAACGGGGGGCTCCTACAATGAGCAGTTCTTC. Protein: CASSLTGGSYNEQFF.